This TCR beta chain was retrieved from a study of cytomegalovirus exposure and HLA in healthy donors. Study-level background: For the approximately 360 genotyped donors, 65% to 90% fell within the Caucasian-associated ancestry cluster.

13 Jbeta primers and 60 Vbeta primers were used for the PCR. TCRdb keeps only in-frame clones here, not all; method: immunoSEQ multiplex PCR. The table lists about 140,000 clones, 73% of them singletons. CDR1 SGHDN and CDR2 FVKESK come from the germline V gene. V lost 0 bases, J lost 6 bases, and 12 bases stayed unmatched. The CDR3 sequence is 18 residues long. The rearrangement uses TRBV14 and TRBJ2-3; TRBD2 matches at 10 bases. The TCR comes from a woman aged 40 to 50 in good health and CMV-seronegative. Sequenced sample: PBMCs. CDR3 region: CASSQDWLAGGINDTQYF. As DNA, the CDR3 is TGTGCCAGCAGCCAAGATTGGTTAGCGGGGGGTATTAACGATACGCAGTATTTT.